The 24 T cell receptor beta chains presented below share a single source sample, sequenced in a study of T cell repertoires in cytomegalovirus infection. TCRdb reprocessed the reads with MiXCR, giving one entry per CDR3 protein. The data hold 150,000 to 200,000 distinct CDR3 sequences, with approximately 30% observed a single time. Sequencing was done on a sample of PBMCs. The receptors come from a human donor in good health (CMV status not recorded). Some clones in this sample may be carry-over from other donors' samples.

This chain joins TRBV25-1 and TRBJ1-1; no clear D gene. The V gene's germline CDR1 is MGHDK and CDR2 SYGVNS. Trimming shortened V by 4 bases and J by 0 bases, and 9 bases separated the two germline ends. This CDR3 contains 14 residues. CDR3 nucleotides: TGTGCCAGCAGTGCGGCAGGAATGAACACTGAAGCTTTCTTT. Translation gives CASSAAGMNTEAFF.

There are a few counts of this clonotype. The gene calls are TRBV19 and TRBJ2-1, with 14 bases that match TRBD2. The junction had 10 bases not matched to a gene; V was cut back by 6 bases and J by 0 bases. Germline loops: CDR1 LNHDA, CDR2 SQIVND (reference sequence). The CDR3 is 19 residues long. In nucleotides, the CDR3 is TGTGCCAGTAGCCTAAGGACTAGCGGGGGGCTGAGCTCCTACAATGAGCAGTTCTTC. This encodes CASSLRTSGGLSSYNEQFF.

On this clonotype: The conserved final phenylalanine or tryptophan is absent from the CDR3, which likely points to a read error. The gene calls are TRBV20-1 and TRBJ2-7, with D possibly matching TRBD1 (7 bases). Germline V gene lookup returns CDR1 DFQATT and CDR2 SNEGSKA (reference sequence). CDR3 length: 13 amino acids. With 2 bases removed from V and 3 bases from J, the gap between germline ends came to 11 bases. The CDR3 bases are TGCAGTGCTAGAAGTCAGGGGGGCTACGAGCAGTACTTA. It encodes CSARSQGGYEQYL.

V is TRBV6-1 and J is TRBJ2-3; D not resolved. The CDR3 runs 15 residues. The V and J ends lost 4 bases and 3 bases respectively, with 14 bases between them. CDR1 is MNHNS and CDR2 is SASEGT in the germline V gene. The CDR3 DNA sequence: TGTGCCAGCAGTGGGACGGCGGAAAGAACAGATACGCAGTATTTT. This sequence encodes CASSGTAERTDTQYF.

The chain employs TRBV12-3 or TRBV12-4 and TRBJ1-2, with D possibly being TRBD1 (5 bases). V was trimmed by 8 bases and J by 2 bases, leaving 18 bases between them. This CDR3 has 15 residues. The CDR3 region has the DNA TGTGCCAGCGCTGAACCGATCGGGGGGAACTATGGCTACACCTTC. This codes for CASAEPIGGNYGYTF.

A few counts support this clonotype. The chain is built from TRBV7-2 and TRBJ1-6; no firm D call. CDR3 length equals 14 residues. With 2 bases removed from V and 7 bases from J, the gap between germline ends came to 9 bases. Germline V lookup: CDR1 SGHTA, CDR2 FQGNSA. The CDR3 loop is CASSLMMGNSPLHF. In nucleotides, the CDR3 is TGTGCCAGCAGCTTAATGATGGGGAATTCACCCCTCCACTTT. Together with reference TRBV7-2 and TRBJ1-6, the CDR3 gives the full variable domain: GAGVSQSPSNKVTEKGKDVELRCDPISGHTALYWYRQSLGQGLEFLIYFQGNSAPDKSGLPSDRFSAERTGGSVSTLTIQRTQQEDSAVYLCASSLMMGNSPLHFGNGTRLTVT.

The sample holds a few counts of this clonotype. V usage is TRBV19 and J usage is TRBJ1-1; no firm D call. This CDR3 contains 13 residues. V was trimmed by 2 bases and J by 3 bases, leaving 7 bases between them. Germline V gene data show CDR1 as LNHDA and CDR2 as SQIVND (reference sequence). The DNA of the CDR3 is TGTGCCAGTAGTATATCGAGGGACACTGAAGCTTTCTTT. Amino acids: CASSISRDTEAFF.

The J gene is TRBJ1-5, the V gene TRBV20-1; the D is unclear. The V gene's germline CDR1 is DFQATT and CDR2 SNEGSKA (reference sequence). The V gene lost 4 bases and the J gene lost 7 bases, with 11 bases spanning the gap. This CDR3 is built from 12 residues. The CDR3 spells CSAKEGEQPQHF. The CDR3 DNA reads TGCAGTGCTAAGGAGGGAGAGCAGCCCCAGCATTTT.

A few counts support this clonotype. The chain employs TRBV7-6 and TRBJ2-6; D remains ambiguous. Trimming took off 3 bases at V and 3 bases at J, with 12 bases between the two ends. Germline CDR1 reads SGHVS; CDR2 reads FNYEAQ. The CDR3 extends over 16 amino acids. The CDR3 region has the DNA TGTGCCAGCAGCTTGGGTAACTTTGGTGGGGCCAACGTCCTGACTTTC. Residues: CASSLGNFGGANVLTF.

The chain combines TRBV12-3 or TRBV12-4 with TRBJ2-3, with D perhaps TRBD1 (6 bases). The CDR3 has 13 amino acids. Trimming took off 4 bases at V and 9 bases at J, with 14 bases between the two ends. CDR3 sequence: CASSYSPQGTQYF. CDR3 coding DNA: TGTGCCAGCAGTTACTCACCCCAGGGGACGCAGTATTTT.

The chain recombines TRBV7-9 with TRBJ1-1, with D uncertain. The V gene's germline CDR1 is SEHNR and CDR2 FQNEAQ (reference sequence). The CDR3 spans 14 residues. V was pared by 5 bases and J by 3 bases, with 13 bases between. The DNA for the CDR3 is TGTGCCAGCAGCCCCCGTGGGTCGGACACTGAAGCTTTCTTT. Protein sequence: CASSPRGSDTEAFF.

This clonotype was observed at least ten times. The rearrangement uses TRBV7-2 and TRBJ1-2; D unresolved. Trimming pared 0 bases from V and 4 bases from J, leaving 15 bases between. Germline V CDR1 and CDR2: SGHTA, FQGNSA. The CDR3 consists of 16 residues. The CDR3 is CASSLAPGVGFYGYTF. CDR3 in DNA: TGTGCCAGCAGCTTAGCACCCGGCGTGGGGTTCTATGGCTACACCTTC.

This clonotype was detected only a few times. The chain links TRBV20-1 to TRBJ1-6; the D is unclear. V lost 0 bases and J lost 10, with 7 bases in between. The CDR3 runs 12 residues. Germline CDR1 reads DFQATT; CDR2 reads SNEGSKA (reference sequence). CDR3: CSARDYTSPLHF. The CDR3 DNA reads as TGCAGTGCTAGAGATTATACGTCACCCCTCCACTTT.

Worth noting for this clonotype: Relative to the germline gene, one junction end is altered; a read error may explain this. The chain uses TRBV27 and TRBJ1-5; D gene uncertain. Germline V CDR1 and CDR2: MNHEY, SMNVEV (reference sequence). This CDR3 has 15 amino acids. The CDR3, as DNA: TGTGACAGCAGTCCCGAGGCGGGCCCCAATCAGACCCAGCATTTT. Its translation: CDSSPEAGPNQTQHF.

The V call is TRBV29-1, the J call TRBJ2-5; D remains ambiguous. In germline, CDR1 is SQVTM, CDR2 ANQGSEA. V was clipped by 5 bases and J by 9 bases, with 10 bases between them. The CDR3 consists of 10 residues. The DNA for the CDR3 is TGCAGCGTTTCGATTGAGGCCCAGTACTTC. Translated, it gives CSVSIEAQYF.

There are a few counts of this clonotype. The rearrangement uses TRBV12-3 or TRBV12-4 and TRBJ1-1; 7 nucleotides match TRBD1. V gave up 5 bases and J gave up 1 base; unmatched junction bases: 4. The CDR3 covers 14 residues. CDR3 amino acids: CASSTTGSNTEAFF. In DNA, the CDR3 is TGTGCCAGCAGTACGACAGGGTCGAACACTGAAGCTTTCTTT.

This clonotype was seen at least ten times. The CDR3 loop reads CASSLGSVRSGNTIYF. The CDR3 DNA is TGTGCCAGCAGCTTAGGCTCGGTCCGCTCTGGAAACACCATATATTTT. The V gene is TRBV7-2, the J gene TRBJ1-3; no firm D call. The CDR3 runs 16 residues. The ends were cut back, 1 base at V and 0 bases at J, with 10 bases in the middle. CDR1 and CDR2 (germline): SGHTA, FQGNSA.

The rearrangement uses TRBV20-1 and TRBJ1-2; 10 nucleotides line up with TRBD1. CDR1 is DFQATT, CDR2 SNEGSKA, per germline (reference sequence). Unmatched junction bases numbered 7, after V lost 3 bases and J lost 3 bases. There are 15 residues in the CDR3. The CDR3 coding sequence is TGCAGTGCTAGGCCCCGACAGGGGGCGGACTATGGCTACACCTTC. It is translated as CSARPRQGADYGYTF.

The V call is TRBV5-1, the J call TRBJ2-7, with 11 bases fitting TRBD1. This CDR3 is built from 15 residues. Germline lookup yields CDR1 SGHRS and CDR2 YFSETQ. V lost 3 bases to trimming and J lost 0 bases; unmatched junction nucleotides: 2. CDR3 coding DNA: TGCGCCAGCAGCTACGGGACAGGGGGCTCCTACGAGCAGTACTTC. It translates to CASSYGTGGSYEQYF.

This clonotype was seen a handful of times. Written as DNA, the CDR3 is TGTGCCAGCAGCTTGCACGGGCTGAGTGAAAAACTGTTTTTT. This codes for CASSLHGLSEKLFF. This sequence joins TRBV5-4 and TRBJ1-4; no definite D call. CDR3 size: 14 residues. Germline V gives CDR1 SGHNT, CDR2 YYREEE (reference sequence). The V and J ends lost 1 base and 7 bases respectively, with 11 bases between them.

This clonotype was found a few times. The rearrangement uses TRBV11-2 and TRBJ2-1; 8 bases are a match to TRBD2. J gave up 6 bases and V 0 bases, and 10 bases lay outside the gene matches. The CDR3 covers 17 residues. Germline CDR1 is SGHAT and CDR2 is FQNNGV. CDR3 bases: TGTGCCAGCAGCTTAGATCGCCGTCTCGGGGGGGCCAATGAGCAGTTCTTC. It codes for CASSLDRRLGGANEQFF.

This clonotype was counted ten times or more. This chain connects TRBV7-2 to TRBJ2-3; no clear D. The CDR3 consists of 13 residues. V was trimmed by 2 bases and J by 2 bases, leaving 5 bases between them. Germline CDR1 is SGHTA and CDR2 is FQGNSA. In DNA form, the CDR3 reads TGTGCCAGCAGCTTATCCCACACAGATACGCAGTATTTT. Amino acid sequence: CASSLSHTDTQYF. The full variable domain, its missing parts supplied by reference TRBV7-2 and TRBJ2-3, is GAGVSQSPSNKVTEKGKDVELRCDPISGHTALYWYRQSLGQGLEFLIYFQGNSAPDKSGLPSDRFSAERTGGSVSTLTIQRTQQEDSAVYLCASSLSHTDTQYFGPGTRLTVL.

This clonotype was observed a handful of times. This chain links TRBV6-5 with TRBJ2-7; D is unresolved. V gave up 2 bases and J gave up 3 bases, with 8 bases separating them. CDR3 length equals 13 residues. Looked up from germline, CDR1 is MNHEY and CDR2 is SVGAGI. CDR3 sequence (DNA): TGTGCCAGCAGTTACGCGGCCTACTACGAGCAGTACTTC. Translation gives CASSYAAYYEQYF.

This clonotype turned up a few times. This chain uses TRBV20-1 with TRBJ1-2; a possible D gene is TRBD1 (5 bases). In germline, CDR1 is DFQATT, CDR2 SNEGSKA (reference sequence). The CDR3 contains 17 residues. Trimming left V 5 bases short and J 2 bases short, with 24 bases between. Here the CDR3 reads CSAPPVGGPSTNYGYTF. The CDR3 DNA reads as TGCAGTGCTCCCCCGGTGGGGGGACCGAGTACGAACTATGGCTACACCTTC.